Listed below are T cell receptor beta chains from one sample, sequenced in a study of blood T cell repertoires in COVID-19. Libraries were prepared by immunoSEQ multiplex PCR; TCRdb keeps only in-frame clonotypes and omits some of them. In the table there are about 250,000 clones, around 83% of which are singletons. Material: peripheral blood. All receptors derive from a man of 80 years or more with acute or convalescent COVID-19. CDR3s include the opening cysteine and the closing phenylalanine or tryptophan. Each record gives: J gene, clone size, V gene, CDR3 protein. Some rows mark clone size as missing; the rest say once, few, many or name a class of expanded clone.

j_gene: TRBJ1-4; abundance: .; v_gene: TRBV7-9; CDR3aa: CASSLRGGGEKLFF
j_gene: TRBJ2-6; abundance: .; v_gene: TRBV14; CDR3aa: CASSPRESGANVLTF
j_gene: TRBJ1-5; abundance: .; v_gene: TRBV5-1; CDR3aa: CASSLDNLLQPQHF
j_gene: TRBJ1-1; abundance: .; v_gene: TRBV27; CDR3aa: CASIPNAGVRAFF
j_gene: TRBJ2-1; abundance: .; v_gene: TRBV5-1; CDR3aa: CASSIQTGTGYNEQFF
j_gene: TRBJ2-1; abundance: .; v_gene: TRBV29-1; CDR3aa: CSVGSWTGLTQNEQFF
j_gene: TRBJ1-6; abundance: .; v_gene: TRBV9; CDR3aa: CASSGTGSGRSPLHF
j_gene: TRBJ1-1; abundance: .; v_gene: TRBV29-1; CDR3aa: CSARQNMNTEAFF
j_gene: TRBJ2-5; abundance: .; v_gene: TRBV6-1; CDR3aa: CASSEETGFQETQYF
j_gene: TRBJ2-7; abundance: .; v_gene: TRBV28; CDR3aa: CASSSTGTGGGEQYF
j_gene: TRBJ2-7; abundance: few; v_gene: TRBV27; CDR3aa: CASSFPLRVSYEQYF
j_gene: TRBJ2-5; abundance: .; v_gene: TRBV14; CDR3aa: CASSQDYLRGETQYF
j_gene: TRBJ2-5; abundance: .; v_gene: TRBV24-1; CDR3aa: CATSDSGETQYF
j_gene: TRBJ1-1; abundance: .; v_gene: TRBV7-2; CDR3aa: CASSKAPGENTEAFF
j_gene: TRBJ1-2; abundance: once; v_gene: TRBV11-2; CDR3aa: CASTKDYPGQGNYGYTF